This T cell receptor beta chain came from a study of cytomegalovirus exposure and HLA in healthy donors. Findings and limits, study-wide: Both high specificity and high sensitivity reportedly marked the classifier's diagnosis of cytomegalovirus status. Researchers counted over 150 TCR beta chains as cytomegalovirus-associated.

Trimming pared 5 bases from V and 2 bases from J, leaving 21 bases between. The length of the CDR3 is 17 residues. Per the germline V gene, CDR1 is SGHAT and CDR2 is FQDESV (reference sequence). The data were produced by immunoSEQ multiplex PCR, yet TCRdb's version contains in-frame clones alone and is incomplete. The sample yields 200,000 to 250,000 clones, roughly 87% seen once. To note about this clone: As yet, its antigen is unknown.

The V gene is TRBV11-1, the J gene TRBJ1-1, with D possibly TRBD1 on 6 matching bases. The sequencing sample was made of PBMCs. The source is a man aged 18-30 years in good health and CMV-seropositive. The DNA for the CDR3 is TGTGCCAGCAGCCCTCAACAGGGTTCGCGAGGTAACACTGAAGCTTTCTTT. Amino acid sequence: CASSPQQGSRGNTEAFF.